Sequencing of this T cell receptor beta chain was carried out in a study of blood T cell repertoires in COVID-19. Across the study: Nucleic acid was either cDNA or gDNA, and it came from T cells, B-cell-depleted T cells, or PBMCs.

The CDR3 extends over 12 amino acids. Germline assignment: CDR1 SGHAT and CDR2 FQNNGV. Trimming removed 0 bases at V and 6 bases at J, with 5 bases between. In the original analysis: Nucleated cell number was recorded as an estimate derived from reference gene primer amplification. Profiled with immunoSEQ multiplex PCR; TCRdb holds only in-frame clones, not every one. V and J calls and clone size are copied from that table; D and trimming were computed from the DNA. This sample carries about 37,000 clones, about 89% of them seen once, and the ten largest clones take roughly 6%. V and J are TRBV11-2 and TRBJ1-2, with D unresolved. This receptor was taken from a human donor in a cohort sampled during active COVID-19. Sequencing was done on a sample of peripheral blood. The CDR3 DNA sequence: TGTGCCAGCAGCTTAGAGGGAGATGGCTACACCTTC. Residues: CASSLEGDGYTF.